The rows below give T cell receptor beta chains drawn from one sample of a study of T cells in localized non-small cell lung cancer. Profiling relied on immunoSEQ multiplex PCR, and the TCRdb table lists in-frame clones only, not all of them. The table lists over 1,000 clones, more than 20% of them singletons. The material sequenced was lung tumor tissue, taken before any cancer treatment. These receptors all come from an older male donor with stage II lung adenocarcinoma. CDR3s leave out the opening cysteine and the closing phenylalanine or tryptophan. A clone size is listed for some rows: how often the clone was seen (once, few, many), or a class if it is expanded.

v_gene | abundance | CDR3aa
TRBV11-3 | . | ASSNGNPNTGELF
TRBV9 | . | ASSVVDGGLYNEQF
TRBV6-7 | few | ASSAAPTTDTEAF
TRBV9 | few | ASSGPVGVGYGYT
TRBV29-1 | . | SVPRGAGGNNEQF
TRBV11-3 | medium-sized | ASSLTGTSVKDTQY
TRBV30 | . | AWQTSGGDTQY
TRBV6-8 | few | ASIAGDVRPQH
TRBV11-3 | few | ASSLDLPNPLAKNIQY
TRBV7-2 | medium-sized | ASSLALVDGAF